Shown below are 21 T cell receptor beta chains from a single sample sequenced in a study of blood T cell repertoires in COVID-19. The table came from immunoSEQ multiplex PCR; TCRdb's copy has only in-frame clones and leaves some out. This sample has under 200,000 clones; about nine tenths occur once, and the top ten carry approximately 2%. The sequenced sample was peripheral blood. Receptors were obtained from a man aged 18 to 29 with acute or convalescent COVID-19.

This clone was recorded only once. CDR3 nucleotides: TGTGCCATCAGGACATCACCCAAGGACACCGGGGAGCTGTTTTTT. Amino acids: CAIRTSPKDTGELFF. The chain joins TRBV10-3 to TRBJ2-2; no clear D gene. Per the germline V gene, CDR1 is ENHRY and CDR2 is SYGVKD. The CDR3 sequence is 15 residues long. Trimming left V 6 bases short and J 3 bases short, with 14 bases between.

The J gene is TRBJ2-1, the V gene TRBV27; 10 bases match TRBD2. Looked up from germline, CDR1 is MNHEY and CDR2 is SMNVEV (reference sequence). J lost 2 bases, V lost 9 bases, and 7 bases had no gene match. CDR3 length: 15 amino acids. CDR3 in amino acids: CASLISGRAYNEQFF. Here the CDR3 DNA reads TGTGCCAGTTTGATAAGCGGGAGGGCCTACAATGAGCAGTTCTTC.

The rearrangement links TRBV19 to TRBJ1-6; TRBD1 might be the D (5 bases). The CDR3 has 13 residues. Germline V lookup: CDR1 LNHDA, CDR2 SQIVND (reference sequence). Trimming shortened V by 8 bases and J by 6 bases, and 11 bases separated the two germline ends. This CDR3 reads CASGDSFNSPLHF. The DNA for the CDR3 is TGTGCCAGTGGTGACAGCTTTAATTCACCCCTCCACTTT.

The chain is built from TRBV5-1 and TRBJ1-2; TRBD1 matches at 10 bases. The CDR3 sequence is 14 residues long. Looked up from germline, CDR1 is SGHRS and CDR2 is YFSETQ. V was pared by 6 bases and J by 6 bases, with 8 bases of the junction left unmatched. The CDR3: CASIDRDRGDGYTF. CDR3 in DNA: TGCGCCAGCATCGACCGGGACAGGGGTGATGGCTACACCTTC.

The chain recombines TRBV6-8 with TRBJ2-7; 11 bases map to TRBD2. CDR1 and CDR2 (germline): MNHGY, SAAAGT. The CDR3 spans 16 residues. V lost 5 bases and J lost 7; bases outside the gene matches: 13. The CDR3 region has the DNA TGTGCCAGCAGTATTCAACTAGCGGGGGCCTTTGGAGAGCAGTACTTC. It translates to CASSIQLAGAFGEQYF.

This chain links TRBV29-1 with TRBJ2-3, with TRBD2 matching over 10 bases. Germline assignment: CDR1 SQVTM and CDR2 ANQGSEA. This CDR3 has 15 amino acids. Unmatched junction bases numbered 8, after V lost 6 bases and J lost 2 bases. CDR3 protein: CSVVPGLAYTDTQYF. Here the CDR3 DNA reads TGCAGCGTAGTACCGGGACTAGCGTACACAGATACGCAGTATTTT.

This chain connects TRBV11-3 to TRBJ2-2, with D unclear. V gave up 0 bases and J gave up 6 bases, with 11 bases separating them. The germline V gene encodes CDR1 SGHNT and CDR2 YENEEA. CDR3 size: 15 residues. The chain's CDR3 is CASSLDLSVPGELFF. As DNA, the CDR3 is TGTGCCAGCAGCTTAGATTTATCGGTTCCCGGGGAGCTGTTTTTT.

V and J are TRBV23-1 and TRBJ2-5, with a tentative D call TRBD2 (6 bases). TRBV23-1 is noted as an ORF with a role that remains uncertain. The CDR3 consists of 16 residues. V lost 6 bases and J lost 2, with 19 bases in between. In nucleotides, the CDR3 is TGCGCCAGCAGCGGCCTCGGGGGAGGATGGCAAGAGACCCAGTACTTC. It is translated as CASSGLGGGWQETQYF.

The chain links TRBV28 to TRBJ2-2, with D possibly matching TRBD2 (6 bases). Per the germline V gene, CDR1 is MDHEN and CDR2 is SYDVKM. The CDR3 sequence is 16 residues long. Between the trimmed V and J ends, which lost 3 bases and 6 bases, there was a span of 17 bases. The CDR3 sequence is CASSFGILGTAGELFF. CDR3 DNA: TGTGCCAGCAGTTTCGGTATTCTGGGGACTGCCGGGGAGCTGTTTTTT.

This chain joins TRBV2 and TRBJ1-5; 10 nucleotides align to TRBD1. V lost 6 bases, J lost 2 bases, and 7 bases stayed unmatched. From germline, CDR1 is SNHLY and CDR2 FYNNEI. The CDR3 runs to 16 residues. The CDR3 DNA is TGTGCCAGCAGCCGGAGAGGGACAGGGGGCAATCAGCCCCAGCATTTT. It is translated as CASSRRGTGGNQPQHF.

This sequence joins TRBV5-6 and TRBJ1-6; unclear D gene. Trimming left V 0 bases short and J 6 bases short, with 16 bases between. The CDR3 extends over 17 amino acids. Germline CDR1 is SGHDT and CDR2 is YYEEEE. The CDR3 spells CASSLGGGGLPNSPLHF. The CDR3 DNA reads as TGTGCCAGCAGCTTGGGTGGTGGAGGCCTACCTAATTCACCCCTCCACTTT.

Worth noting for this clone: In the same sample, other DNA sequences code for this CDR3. CDR3 coding DNA: TGCGCCAGCAGCCAAGGGTCGGGACACGCCTACGAGCAGTACTTC. It encodes CASSQGSGHAYEQYF. This chain uses TRBV4-1 with TRBJ2-7; a possible D gene is TRBD1 (6 bases). Trimming removed 1 base from V and 2 bases from J, with 12 bases in between. The CDR3 sequence is 15 residues long. Germline V CDR1 and CDR2: MGHRA, YSYEKL.

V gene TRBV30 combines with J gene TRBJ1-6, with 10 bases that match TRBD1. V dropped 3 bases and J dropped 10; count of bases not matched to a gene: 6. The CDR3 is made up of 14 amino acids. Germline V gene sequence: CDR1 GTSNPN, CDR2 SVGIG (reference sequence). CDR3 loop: CAWRTGGARSPLHF. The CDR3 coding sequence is TGTGCCTGGAGGACAGGGGGCGCACGGTCACCCCTCCACTTT.

CDR3 nucleotides: TGTGCCAGCAGCTCGCCTGCGGTAGGGACAACAGCTTTCTTT. It translates to CASSSPAVGTTAFF. This chain joins TRBV13 and TRBJ1-1; maybe TRBD1 (6 bases). The CDR3 is 14 amino acids. Trimming cost V 4 bases and J 10 bases, with 19 bases left between them. CDR1 is PRHDT, CDR2 FYEKMQ, per germline (reference sequence).

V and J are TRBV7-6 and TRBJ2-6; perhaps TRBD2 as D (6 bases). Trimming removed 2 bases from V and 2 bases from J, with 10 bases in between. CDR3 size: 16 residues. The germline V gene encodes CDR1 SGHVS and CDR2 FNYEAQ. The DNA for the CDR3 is TGTGCCAGCAGCTTAATTGGAGGGGCTGGGGCCAACGTCCTGACTTTC. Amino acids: CASSLIGGAGANVLTF.

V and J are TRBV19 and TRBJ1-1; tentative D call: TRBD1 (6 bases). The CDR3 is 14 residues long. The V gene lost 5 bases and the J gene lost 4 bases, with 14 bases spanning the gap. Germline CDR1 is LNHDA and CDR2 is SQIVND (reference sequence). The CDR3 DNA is TGTGCCAGTAGTGCTGACAGGACCGCCACTGAAGCTTTCTTT. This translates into CASSADRTATEAFF.

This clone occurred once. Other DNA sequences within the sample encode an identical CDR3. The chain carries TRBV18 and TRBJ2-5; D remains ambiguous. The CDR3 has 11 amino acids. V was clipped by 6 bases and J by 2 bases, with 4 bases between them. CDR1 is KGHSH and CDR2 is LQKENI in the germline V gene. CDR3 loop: CASSPQETQYF. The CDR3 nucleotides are TGTGCCAGCTCTCCTCAAGAGACCCAGTACTTC.

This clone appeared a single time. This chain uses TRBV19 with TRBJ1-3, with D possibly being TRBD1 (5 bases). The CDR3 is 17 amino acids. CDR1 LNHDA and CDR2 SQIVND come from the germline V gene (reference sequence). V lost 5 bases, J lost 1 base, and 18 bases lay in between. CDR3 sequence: CASSPYSSGVSGNTIYF. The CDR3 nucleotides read TGTGCCAGTAGTCCGTATTCATCGGGGGTTTCTGGAAACACCATATATTTT.

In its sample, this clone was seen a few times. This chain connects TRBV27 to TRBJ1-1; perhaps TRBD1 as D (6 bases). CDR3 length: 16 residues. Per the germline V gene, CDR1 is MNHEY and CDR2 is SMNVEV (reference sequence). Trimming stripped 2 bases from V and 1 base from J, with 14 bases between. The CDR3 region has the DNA TGTGCCAGCAGTTTAGGTTTGGGACAAAGGAACACTGAAGCTTTCTTT. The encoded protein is CASSLGLGQRNTEAFF.

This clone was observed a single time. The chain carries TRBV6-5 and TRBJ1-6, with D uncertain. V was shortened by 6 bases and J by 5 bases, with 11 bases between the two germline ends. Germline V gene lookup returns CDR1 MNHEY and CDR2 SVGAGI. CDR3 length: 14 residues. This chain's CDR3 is CASSHTSDNSPLHF. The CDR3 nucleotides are TGTGCCAGCAGCCATACCTCAGATAATTCACCCCTCCACTTT.

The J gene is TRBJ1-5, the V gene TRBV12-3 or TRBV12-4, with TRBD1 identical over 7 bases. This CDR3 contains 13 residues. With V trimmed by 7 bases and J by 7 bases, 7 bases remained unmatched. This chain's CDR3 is CASTVDRVQPQHF. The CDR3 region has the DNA TGTGCCAGCACCGTAGACAGGGTGCAGCCCCAGCATTTT.